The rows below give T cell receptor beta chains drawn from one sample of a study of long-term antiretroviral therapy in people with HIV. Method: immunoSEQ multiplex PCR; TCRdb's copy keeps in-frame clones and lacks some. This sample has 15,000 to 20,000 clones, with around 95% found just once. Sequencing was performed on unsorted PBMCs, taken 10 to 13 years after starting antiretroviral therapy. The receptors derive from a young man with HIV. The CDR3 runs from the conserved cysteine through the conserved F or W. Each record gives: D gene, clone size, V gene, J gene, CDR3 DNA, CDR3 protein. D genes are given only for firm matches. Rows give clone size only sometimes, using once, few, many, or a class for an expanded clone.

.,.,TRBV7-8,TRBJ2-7,TGTGCCAGCAGCTCCGGTTACTACGAGCAGTACTTC,CASSSGYYEQYF
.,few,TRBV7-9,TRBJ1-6,TGTGCCAGCAGCTTAAGTAAGGACAGCAATTCACCCCTCCACTTT,CASSLSKDSNSPLHF
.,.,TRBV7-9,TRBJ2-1,TGTGCCAGCAGCGCGAAGGGGGGGGCCTACAATGAGCAGTTCTTC,CASSAKGGAYNEQFF
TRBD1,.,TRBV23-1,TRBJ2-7,TGCGCCAGCAGTTTGGGGTCGCCCTTACAGGGGGACTGCGAGCAGTACTTC,CASSLGSPLQGDCEQYF
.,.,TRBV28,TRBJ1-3,TGTGCCAGCAGTTTAGGGGGAGTTGTATCTGGAAACACCATATATTTT,CASSLGGVVSGNTIYF
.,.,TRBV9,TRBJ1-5,TGTGCCAGCAGCGGGAATCAGCCCCAGCATTTT,CASSGNQPQHF
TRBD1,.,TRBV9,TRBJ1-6,TGTGCCAGCAGCATCGGGACAGGGGTTTCACCCCTCCACTTT,CASSIGTGVSPLHF
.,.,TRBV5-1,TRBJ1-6,TGCGCCAGCAGCTTGACAGGCATCGCGTATAATTCACCCCTCCACTTT,CASSLTGIAYNSPLHF
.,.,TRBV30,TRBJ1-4,TGTGCCTGGACAGGTCCGGACAGTAATGAAAAACTGTTTTTT,CAWTGPDSNEKLFF
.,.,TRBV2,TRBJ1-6,TGTGCCAGCAGTGAAGGTCTCAGGGGTACACCCCTCCACTTT,CASSEGLRGTPLHF
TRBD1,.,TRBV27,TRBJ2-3,TGTGCCAGCAGACAGGGGCTAAGCACAGATACGCAGTATTTT,CASRQGLSTDTQYF
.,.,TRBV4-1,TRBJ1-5,TGCGCCAGCAGCCAAGAGTATGGGACTAGCAATCAGCCCCAGCATTTT,CASSQEYGTSNQPQHF
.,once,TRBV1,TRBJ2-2,TGCACCAGCAGCCAATCGGGGGAGTCGGACACCGGGGAGCTGTTTTTT,CTSSQSGESDTGELFF
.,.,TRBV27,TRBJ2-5,TGTGCCAGCAGTCCCCACAAGGAGGGGGAGACCCAGTACTTC,CASSPHKEGETQYF
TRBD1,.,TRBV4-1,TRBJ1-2,TGCGCCAGCAGCCAAGGGTCCGGGACAGGCAACTATGGCTACACCTTC,CASSQGSGTGNYGYTF
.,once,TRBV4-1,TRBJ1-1,TGCGCCAGCAGCCAAGGTCGCACTGAAGCTTTCTTT,CASSQGRTEAFF
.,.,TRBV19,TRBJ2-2,TGTGCCAGTAGTATAGATCTATGGAGCTTCGGCGTAACCGGGGAGCTGTTTTTT,CASSIDLWSFGVTGELFF
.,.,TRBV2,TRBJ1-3,TGTGCCACCGAAACCCAGGGCCGCGGACCCGGAAACACCATATATTTT,CATETQGRGPGNTIYF
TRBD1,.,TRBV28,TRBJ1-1,TGTGCCAGCCGTAGCGGGACAGGGGTGAGGGACACTGAAGCTTTCTTT,CASRSGTGVRDTEAFF
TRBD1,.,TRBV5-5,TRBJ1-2,TGTGCCAGCAGCCAGATGGACAGGTCTTATGGCTACACCTTC,CASSQMDRSYGYTF
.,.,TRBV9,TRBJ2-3,TGTGCCAGCAGCGTAGAGATGAGGCAGGGCGCAGATACGCAGTATTTT,CASSVEMRQGADTQYF
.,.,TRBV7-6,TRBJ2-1,TGTGCCAGCAGCCTGTCTTCGAGGGGGTCATCCTACAATGAGCAGTTCTTC,CASSLSSRGSSYNEQFF
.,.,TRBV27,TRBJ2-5,TGTGCCAGCAGTTTAAGGTGGGGGGCGGGTGAAGAGACCCAGTACTTC,CASSLRWGAGEETQYF
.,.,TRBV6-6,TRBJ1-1,TGTGCCTCAGGGCTCACAAGACCCAACACTGAAGCTTTCTTT,CASGLTRPNTEAFF
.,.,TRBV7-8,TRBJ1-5,TGTGCCAGCAACACAGGGTACGGGGATGATAGCAATCAGCCCCAGCATTTT,CASNTGYGDDSNQPQHF
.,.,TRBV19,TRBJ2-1,TGTGCCAGTGCGGCCTACAATGAGCAGTTCTTC,CASAAYNEQFF
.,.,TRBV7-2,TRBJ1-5,TGTGCCACCTCGTCCGATAGGGACCAGCCCCAGCATTTT,CATSSDRDQPQHF
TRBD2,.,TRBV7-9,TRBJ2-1,TGTGCCAGCAGCCTAGCGGACATCTACAATGAGCAGTTCTTC,CASSLADIYNEQFF
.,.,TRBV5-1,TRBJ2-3,TGCGCCAGCAGCGGGGGGGCTAGCGCTAGAGATACGCAGTATTTT,CASSGGASARDTQYF
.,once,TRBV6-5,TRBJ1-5,TGTGCCAGCAGTTACGGAGCTGCAGGCAATCAGCCCCAGCATTTT,CASSYGAAGNQPQHF
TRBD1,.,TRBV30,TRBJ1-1,TGTGCCTGGAGTGGGTTGGCAGGGGGCCTTAACACTGAAGCTTTCTTT,CAWSGLAGGLNTEAFF
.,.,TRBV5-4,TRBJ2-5,TGTGCCAGCAGCCTACAAGAGACCCAGTACTTC,CASSLQETQYF
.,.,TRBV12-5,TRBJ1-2,TGTGCTAGTTCAGGGTCTAACTATGGCTACACCTTC,CASSGSNYGYTF
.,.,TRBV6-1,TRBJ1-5,TGTGCCAGCGGGTCGAATCAGCCCCAGCATTTT,CASGSNQPQHF
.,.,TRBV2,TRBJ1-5,TGTGCCAGCAGTGATAGTACTAGCAATCAGCCCCAGCATTTT,CASSDSTSNQPQHF
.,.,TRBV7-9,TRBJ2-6,TGTGCCAGCAGCCTGCTCGGAGGGGCCAACGTCCTGACTTTC,CASSLLGGANVLTF
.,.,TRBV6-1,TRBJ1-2,TGTGCCAGCATTGCAGTGGACCTTAACTATGGCTACACCTTC,CASIAVDLNYGYTF
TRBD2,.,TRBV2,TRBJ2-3,TGTGCCAGCAGTGAAGATGGGGGGGGCACAGATACGCAGTATTTT,CASSEDGGGTDTQYF
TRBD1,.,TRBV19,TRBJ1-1,TGTGCCAGTAATACAGGGGGCGTGATCACTGAAGCTTTCTTT,CASNTGGVITEAFF
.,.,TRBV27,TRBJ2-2,TGTGCCAGCACCCCCGGCTCGGCGAACACCGGGGAGCTGTTTTTT,CASTPGSANTGELFF
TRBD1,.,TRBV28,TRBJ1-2,TGTGCCAGCAGCGGGACAGTCTATGGCTACACCTTC,CASSGTVYGYTF
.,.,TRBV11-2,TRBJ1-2,TGTGCCAGCAGCTTAGATCGGACGAACTATGGCTACACCTTC,CASSLDRTNYGYTF
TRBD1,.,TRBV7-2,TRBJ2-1,TGTGCCAGCAGCCTAGGGGGCGCCCGGAATGAGCAGTTCTTC,CASSLGGARNEQFF
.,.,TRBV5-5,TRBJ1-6,TGTGCCAGCAGCCCAGAATCACAATTAAAACCGGGACCGCTGCCATCACCCCTCCACTTT,CASSPESQLKPGPLPSPLHF
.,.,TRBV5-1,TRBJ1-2,TGCGCCAGCAGCTTGGGACGGAACTATGGCTACACCTTC,CASSLGRNYGYTF
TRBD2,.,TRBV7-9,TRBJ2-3,TGTGCCAGCAGCCTCGGGGGGGCTGTAGATACGCAGTATTTT,CASSLGGAVDTQYF
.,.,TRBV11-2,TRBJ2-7,TGTGCCAGCAGCTTCGGGCAGGGGACCTACGAGCAGTACTTC,CASSFGQGTYEQYF
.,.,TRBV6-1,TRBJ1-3,TGTGCCAGCAGTGTGGACGGCACCATATATTTT,CASSVDGTIYF
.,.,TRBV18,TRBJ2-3,TGTGCCAGCTCCGAAGGGAGCACAGATACGCAGTATTTT,CASSEGSTDTQYF
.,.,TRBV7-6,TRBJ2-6,TGTGCCAGCAGCTTAGTATTCCGATCTGGGGCCAACGTCCTGACTTTC,CASSLVFRSGANVLTF
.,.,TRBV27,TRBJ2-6,TGTGCCAGCAGGCCCGGGGCCTTAGCCGCTGGGGCCAACGTCCTGACTTTC,CASRPGALAAGANVLTF
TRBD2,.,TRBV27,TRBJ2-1,TGTGCCAGCAGTTCCCTCAGCGGGGGGGCCTACAATGAGCAGTTCTTC,CASSSLSGGAYNEQFF
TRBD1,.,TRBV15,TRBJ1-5,TGTGCCACCAGCGACCTACAGGGGGCCGCCAACAATCAGCCCCAGCATTTT,CATSDLQGAANNQPQHF
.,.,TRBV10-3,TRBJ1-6,TGTGCCACGCTTGAGGGAGTATCCCTCCACTTT,CATLEGVSLHF
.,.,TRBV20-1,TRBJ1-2,TGCAGTGCGTCCGACAGCTATGGCTACACCTTC,CSASDSYGYTF
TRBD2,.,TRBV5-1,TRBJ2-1,TGCGCCAGCAGCTTGATAGGAGCGGGGGGTAATGAGGAGCAGTTCTTC,CASSLIGAGGNEEQFF
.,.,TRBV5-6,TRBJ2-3,TGTGCCAGCAGCTTTACAGGCCCCTATATGGCGCAGTATTTT,CASSFTGPYMAQYF